A selection of T cell receptor beta chains follows, all from one sample in a study of OX40 agonist ivuxolimab in advanced cancers. Sequencing used immunoSEQ multiplex PCR; TCRdb keeps in-frame clones, though not all of them. Of approximately 100,000 clones listed, 80% to 90% are singletons. The specimen was CD4+ or CD8+ T cells sorted from blood, collected in a trial of the OX40 agonist ivuxolimab. These receptors all stem from an adult with an advanced solid tumor such as melanoma, head and neck, liver or kidney cancer. Each CDR3 is given with its conserved first and last residue. The order of the fields is clone size, D gene, J gene, V gene, CDR3 DNA, CDR3 protein. D genes are given only for firm matches. Rows may omit the clone size; those that give it use once, few, many or a size class.

. | TRBD1 | TRBJ2-7 | TRBV29-1 | TGCAGCGTTGAAGCCCCCCTTGGGACAGGGGTAATTAACGAGCAGTACTTC | CSVEAPLGTGVINEQYF
. | TRBD1 | TRBJ1-5 | TRBV6-1 | TGTGCCAGCAGTAGGGACAGGTATAATCAGCCCCAGCATTTT | CASSRDRYNQPQHF
. | . | TRBJ1-4 | TRBV19 | TGTGCCAGTAGCCGGGAGCGGAATGAAAAACTGTTTTTT | CASSRERNEKLFF
. | . | TRBJ2-5 | TRBV6-5 | TGTGCCAGCAGCCTTACCTTGACGGCAGAGACCCAGTACTTC | CASSLTLTAETQYF
. | . | TRBJ1-1 | TRBV2 | TGTGCCAGCACGGTGATTGGCAGGGAGAACACTGAAGCTTTCTTT | CASTVIGRENTEAFF
. | TRBD1 | TRBJ1-4 | TRBV18 | TGTGCCAGCTCGCCCGGGACAGGACGGGCCGAAGAAAAACTGTTTTTT | CASSPGTGRAEEKLFF
. | . | TRBJ2-5 | TRBV7-8 | TGTGCCAGCAGCTTAGACGGCGGAGGGGAGACCCAGTACTTC | CASSLDGGGETQYF
. | TRBD1 | TRBJ2-5 | TRBV27 | TGTGCCAGCAGTTTAAAGGGCGAAGGGGGCCGGGAGACCCAGTACTTC | CASSLKGEGGRETQYF
once | . | TRBJ1-1 | TRBV11-2 | TGTGCCAGCGCCCCACAGGTGGCCACTGAAGCTTTCTTT | CASAPQVATEAFF
. | . | TRBJ1-1 | TRBV28 | TGTGCCAGCAAAGGGTATGCTAAATTGAACACTGAAGCTTTCTTT | CASKGYAKLNTEAFF
. | . | TRBJ2-1 | TRBV18 | TGTGCCAGCTCACCTTCTATGAATGAGCAGTTCTTC | CASSPSMNEQFF
once | . | TRBJ1-6 | TRBV28 | TGTGCCAGCAGTTCACCATCCGGGGTCACAAATTCACCCCTCCACTTT | CASSSPSGVTNSPLHF
. | . | TRBJ2-2 | TRBV30 | TGTGCCTGGAGTCCCGACTGGAACACCGGGGAGCTGTTTTTT | CAWSPDWNTGELFF
. | TRBD2 | TRBJ2-7 | TRBV28 | TGTGCCAGCAGTTTACTAGCGGGTTCCTACGAGCAGTACTTC | CASSLLAGSYEQYF
. | TRBD1 | TRBJ1-2 | TRBV10-2 | TGCGCCAGCAGTGTGGGGACAGGAAGATGGTACACCTTC | CASSVGTGRWYTF
. | TRBD1 | TRBJ2-3 | TRBV18 | TGTGCCAGCTCACCCTGGGACAGCAGCACAGATACGCAGTATTTT | CASSPWDSSTDTQYF
. | TRBD1 | TRBJ2-7 | TRBV7-2 | TGTGCCAGCAGCTTAGGAGGGGGGACAGGGCCCTACGAGCAGTACTTC | CASSLGGGTGPYEQYF
. | TRBD1 | TRBJ2-7 | TRBV19 | TGTGCCAGTAGTCTTCCACGGACAGGGGGCTACGAGCAGTACTTC | CASSLPRTGGYEQYF
. | . | TRBJ1-5 | TRBV2 | TGTGCCAGCAGTGAAGCGTTACAGGCTAGCAATCAGCCCCAGCATTTT | CASSEALQASNQPQHF
. | . | TRBJ1-3 | TRBV29-1 | TGCAGCGTTGAAGTCTATTCTGGAAACACCATATATTTT | CSVEVYSGNTIYF
. | . | TRBJ2-7 | TRBV5-4 | TGTGCCAGCAGCTTGGACAGCAAGCAGTACTTC | CASSLDSKQYF
. | . | TRBJ2-1 | TRBV27 | TGTGCCAGCAGTGTCCCAGACGGCTCCTACAATGAGCAGTTCTTC | CASSVPDGSYNEQFF
. | TRBD2 | TRBJ2-1 | TRBV2 | TGTGCCAGCAGTGAAGAAGGCGGGACTATTGCCAATGAGCAGTTCTTC | CASSEEGGTIANEQFF
. | . | TRBJ2-5 | TRBV4-1 | TGCGCCAGCAGCCACGTTCGAGAGACCCAGTACTTC | CASSHVRETQYF
. | . | TRBJ1-1 | TRBV28 | TGTGCCACCCATCAGAACACTGAAGCTTTCTTT | CATHQNTEAFF
. | . | TRBJ1-6 | TRBV28 | TGTGCCAGCAGTCCCAGGGAAAGGTATAATTCACCCCTCCACTTT | CASSPRERYNSPLHF
. | . | TRBJ2-2 | TRBV6-5 | TGTGCCAGCAGTTACGGGCAGGCGAACACCGGGGAGCTGTTTTTT | CASSYGQANTGELFF
. | TRBD1 | TRBJ1-6 | TRBV19 | TGTGCCAGCTCCGGACAGGCTGGCTCCTATAATTCACCCCTCCACTTT | CASSGQAGSYNSPLHF
once | . | TRBJ2-1 | TRBV20-1 | TGCAGTGCGCGGACTATTTTTGAGCAGTTCTTC | CSARTIFEQFF
. | TRBD1 | TRBJ1-6 | TRBV28 | TGTGCCGCAGACAGGGGAAAGGTCAATTCACCCCTCCACTTT | CAADRGKVNSPLHF
once | TRBD2 | TRBJ2-3 | TRBV29-1 | TGCAGCGTTGTGACTAGCGGGGGGGTCACAGATACGCAGTATTTT | CSVVTSGGVTDTQYF
. | . | TRBJ2-1 | TRBV7-2 | TGTGCCAGCAGCTCGGCGCCTCAAGGGTACAATGAGCAGTTCTTC | CASSSAPQGYNEQFF
. | TRBD1 | TRBJ1-3 | TRBV11-2 | TGTGCCAGCAGCTTGGTATCAGGGGGTGGAAACACCATATATTTT | CASSLVSGGGNTIYF
. | TRBD1 | TRBJ2-1 | TRBV7-2 | TGTGCCAGCCTAGACAGGGGGCAATACAATGAGCAGTTCTTC | CASLDRGQYNEQFF
. | TRBD1 | TRBJ2-3 | TRBV19 | TGTGCCAGTAGTATCCAGGGGGCTAGCACAGATACGCAGTATTTT | CASSIQGASTDTQYF
. | . | TRBJ1-6 | TRBV6-6 | TGTGCCAGCAGTTACTCTGGGGGCGGCAATAATTCACCCCTCCACTTT | CASSYSGGGNNSPLHF
. | . | TRBJ2-6 | TRBV4-2 | TGTGCCAGCAGCCAAACCACAGGGACTGGGGCCAACGTCCTGACTTTC | CASSQTTGTGANVLTF
once | TRBD2 | TRBJ2-3 | TRBV11-2 | TGTGCCAGCAGCTCCACGAGGACTAGCGGGGGAGGTAGGGATACGCAGTATTTT | CASSSTRTSGGGRDTQYF
once | TRBD1 | TRBJ1-2 | TRBV2 | TGTGCCAGCAGTGTTGGGACAGGAGCCCTCTATGGCTACACCTTC | CASSVGTGALYGYTF
. | . | TRBJ1-4 | TRBV28 | TGTGCCAGCAGACCATCCCTCGGGGGGGCGCAGGAAAAACTGTTTTTT | CASRPSLGGAQEKLFF
. | . | TRBJ2-1 | TRBV5-1 | TGCGCCAGCATCGGGTTCAATGAGCAGTTCTTC | CASIGFNEQFF
. | TRBD1 | TRBJ1-4 | TRBV28 | TGTGCCAGCAGCGATCGCTTACAGGGGGCGCGAGAAAAACTGTTTTTT | CASSDRLQGAREKLFF
. | . | TRBJ2-7 | TRBV7-2 | TGTGCCAGCAGCTTAGACTTGGGGCCCTACGAGCAGTACTTC | CASSLDLGPYEQYF
. | TRBD1 | TRBJ1-2 | TRBV29-1 | TGCAGCGTAGAGGACAGGGGGCTAAACTATGGCTACACCTTC | CSVEDRGLNYGYTF
. | . | TRBJ2-7 | TRBV19 | TGTGCCAGTGCGGACAGTCTTATTTCCTACGAGCAGTACTTC | CASADSLISYEQYF
. | . | TRBJ2-7 | TRBV5-6 | TGTGCCAGCAGCTTCAGGGCCTACGAGCAGTACTTC | CASSFRAYEQYF
. | TRBD1 | TRBJ1-6 | TRBV27 | TGTGCCAGCACGGAAACAGGGGGTTCACCCCTCCACTTT | CASTETGGSPLHF
. | TRBD1 | TRBJ1-5 | TRBV6-1 | TGTGCCAGCAGGAGAGCCCGGGACAGAGACCAGCCCCAGCATTTT | CASRRARDRDQPQHF